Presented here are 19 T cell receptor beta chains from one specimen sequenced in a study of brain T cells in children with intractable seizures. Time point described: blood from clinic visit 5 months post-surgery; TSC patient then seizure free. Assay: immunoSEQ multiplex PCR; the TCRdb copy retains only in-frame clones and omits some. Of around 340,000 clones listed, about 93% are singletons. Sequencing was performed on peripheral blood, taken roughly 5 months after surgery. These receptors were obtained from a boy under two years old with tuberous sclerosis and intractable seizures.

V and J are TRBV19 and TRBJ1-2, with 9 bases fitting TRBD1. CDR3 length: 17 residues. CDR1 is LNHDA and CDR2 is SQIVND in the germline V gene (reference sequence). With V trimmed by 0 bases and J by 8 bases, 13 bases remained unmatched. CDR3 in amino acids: CASSIDHQGTGYSGYTF. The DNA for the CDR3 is TGTGCCAGTAGTATAGACCATCAAGGGACAGGGTATAGCGGCTACACCTTC.

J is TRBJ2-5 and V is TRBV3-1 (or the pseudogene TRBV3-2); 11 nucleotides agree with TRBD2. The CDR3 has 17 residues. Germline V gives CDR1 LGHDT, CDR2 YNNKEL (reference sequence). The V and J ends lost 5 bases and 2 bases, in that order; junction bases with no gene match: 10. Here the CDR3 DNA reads TGTGCCAGCAGCTTTACTAGCGGGAGACGGGGTCAAGAGACCCAGTACTTC. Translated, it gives CASSFTSGRRGQETQYF.

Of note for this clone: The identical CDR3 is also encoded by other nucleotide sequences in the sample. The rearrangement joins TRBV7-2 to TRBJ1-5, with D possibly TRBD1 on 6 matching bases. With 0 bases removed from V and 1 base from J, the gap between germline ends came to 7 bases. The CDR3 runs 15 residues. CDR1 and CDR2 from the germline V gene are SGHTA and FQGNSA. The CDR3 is CASSLAGGSNQPQHF. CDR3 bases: TGTGCCAGCAGCTTAGCAGGGGGGAGCAATCAGCCCCAGCATTTT. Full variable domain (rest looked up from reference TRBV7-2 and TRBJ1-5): GAGVSQSPSNKVTEKGKDVELRCDPISGHTALYWYRQSLGQGLEFLIYFQGNSAPDKSGLPSDRFSAERTGGSVSTLTIQRTQQEDSAVYLCASSLAGGSNQPQHFGDGTRLSIL.

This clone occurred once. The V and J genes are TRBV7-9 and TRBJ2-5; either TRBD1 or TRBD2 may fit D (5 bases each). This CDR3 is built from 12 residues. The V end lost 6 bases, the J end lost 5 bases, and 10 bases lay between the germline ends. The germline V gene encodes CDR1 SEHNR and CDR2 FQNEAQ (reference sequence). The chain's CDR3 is CASRHEGETQYF. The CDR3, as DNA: TGTGCCAGCAGACACGAGGGGGAGACCCAGTACTTC.

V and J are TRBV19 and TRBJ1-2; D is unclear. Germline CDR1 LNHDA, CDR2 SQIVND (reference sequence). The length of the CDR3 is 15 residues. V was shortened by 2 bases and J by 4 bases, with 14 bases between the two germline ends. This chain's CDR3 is CASSISPLGLYGYTF. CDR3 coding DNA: TGTGCCAGTAGTATATCCCCCCTCGGACTCTATGGCTACACCTTC.

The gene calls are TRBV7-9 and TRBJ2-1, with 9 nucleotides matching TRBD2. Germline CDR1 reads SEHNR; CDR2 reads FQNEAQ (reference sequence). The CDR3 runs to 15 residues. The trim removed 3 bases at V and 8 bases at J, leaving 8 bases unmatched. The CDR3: CASSLRGRALDEQFF. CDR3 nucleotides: TGTGCCAGCAGCTTGCGCGGGAGGGCCCTCGATGAGCAGTTCTTC.

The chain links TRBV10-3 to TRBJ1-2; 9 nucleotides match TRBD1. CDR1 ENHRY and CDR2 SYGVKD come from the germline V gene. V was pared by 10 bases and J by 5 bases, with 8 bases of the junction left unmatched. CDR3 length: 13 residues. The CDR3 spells CATEPTGGYGYTF. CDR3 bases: TGTGCCACCGAACCGACAGGGGGATATGGCTACACCTTC.

CDR3 sequence reads: CATSRARIIDTGELFF. The CDR3 DNA sequence: TGTGCCACCAGCAGAGCCAGGATCATCGACACCGGGGAGCTGTTTTTT. V is TRBV15 and J is TRBJ2-2, with D uncertain. The germline V gene has CDR1 LNHNV and CDR2 YYDKDF (reference sequence). V was clipped by 1 base and J by 3 bases, with 12 bases between them. This CDR3 has 16 amino acids.

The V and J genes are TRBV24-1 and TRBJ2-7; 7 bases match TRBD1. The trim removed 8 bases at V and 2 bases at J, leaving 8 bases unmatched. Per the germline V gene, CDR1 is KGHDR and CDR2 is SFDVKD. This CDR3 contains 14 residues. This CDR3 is CATTYRGPAYEQYF. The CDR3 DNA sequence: TGTGCCACCACGTACAGGGGACCCGCCTACGAGCAGTACTTC.

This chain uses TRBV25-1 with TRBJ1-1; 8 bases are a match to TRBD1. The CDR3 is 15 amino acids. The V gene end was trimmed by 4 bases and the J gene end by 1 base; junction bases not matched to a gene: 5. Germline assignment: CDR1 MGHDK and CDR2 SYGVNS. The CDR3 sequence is CASSAYRGENTEAFF. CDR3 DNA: TGTGCCAGCAGTGCCTACAGGGGGGAGAACACTGAAGCTTTCTTT. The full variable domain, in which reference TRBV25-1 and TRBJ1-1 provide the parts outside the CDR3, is EADIYQTPRYLVIGTGKKITLECSQTMGHDKMYWYQQDPGMELHLIHYSYGVNSTEKGDLSSESTVSRIRTEHFPLTLESARPSHTSQYLCASSAYRGENTEAFFGQGTRLTVV.

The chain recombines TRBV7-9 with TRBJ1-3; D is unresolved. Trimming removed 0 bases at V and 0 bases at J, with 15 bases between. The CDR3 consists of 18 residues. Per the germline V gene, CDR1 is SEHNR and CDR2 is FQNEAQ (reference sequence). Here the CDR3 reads CASSLALLRKSSGNTIYF. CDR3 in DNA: TGTGCCAGCAGCTTAGCGTTATTAAGGAAGAGCTCTGGAAACACCATATATTTT.

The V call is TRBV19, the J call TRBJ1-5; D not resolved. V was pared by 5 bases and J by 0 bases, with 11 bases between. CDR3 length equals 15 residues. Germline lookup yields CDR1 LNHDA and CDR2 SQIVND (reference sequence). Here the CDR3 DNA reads TGTGCCAGTAGTGCCACATGGGTTAGCAATCAGCCCCAGCATTTT. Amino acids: CASSATWVSNQPQHF.

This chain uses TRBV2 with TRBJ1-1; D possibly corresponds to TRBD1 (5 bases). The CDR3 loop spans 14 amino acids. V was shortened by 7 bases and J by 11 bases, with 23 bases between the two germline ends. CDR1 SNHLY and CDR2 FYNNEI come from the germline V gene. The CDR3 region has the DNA TGTGCCAGCACTGAGGGGTCCGCACCCGGCGGGGCTTTCTTT. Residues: CASTEGSAPGGAFF.

As DNA, the CDR3 is TGCAGCGTTGAAGATCCAACCAGGGGTGGGGACACCATATATTTT. This codes for CSVEDPTRGGDTIYF. J is TRBJ1-3 and V is TRBV29-1, with D maybe TRBD1 (6 bases). The germline V gene encodes CDR1 SQVTM and CDR2 ANQGSEA. The CDR3 consists of 15 residues. V gave up 0 bases and J gave up 8 bases, with 17 bases separating them.

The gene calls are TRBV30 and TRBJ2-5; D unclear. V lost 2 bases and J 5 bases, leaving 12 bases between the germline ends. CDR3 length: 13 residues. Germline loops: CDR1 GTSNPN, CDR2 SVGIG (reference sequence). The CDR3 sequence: CAWSRGKGETQYF. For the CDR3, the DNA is TGTGCCTGGAGTCGAGGAAAAGGGGAGACCCAGTACTTC.

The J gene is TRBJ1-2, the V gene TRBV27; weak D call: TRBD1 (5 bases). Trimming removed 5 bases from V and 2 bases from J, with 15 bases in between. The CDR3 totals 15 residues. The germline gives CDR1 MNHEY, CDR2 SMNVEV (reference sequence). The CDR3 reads CASSIRWGMNYGYTF. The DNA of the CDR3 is TGTGCCAGCAGTATCCGATGGGGGATGAACTATGGCTACACCTTC.

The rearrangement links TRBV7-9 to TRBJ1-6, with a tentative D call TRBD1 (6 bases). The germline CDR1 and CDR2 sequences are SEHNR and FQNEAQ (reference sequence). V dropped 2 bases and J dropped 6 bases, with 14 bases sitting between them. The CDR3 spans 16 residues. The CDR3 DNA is TGTGCCAGCAGCTTATCCACGACAGGATCTAATTCACCCCTCCACTTT. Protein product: CASSLSTTGSNSPLHF.

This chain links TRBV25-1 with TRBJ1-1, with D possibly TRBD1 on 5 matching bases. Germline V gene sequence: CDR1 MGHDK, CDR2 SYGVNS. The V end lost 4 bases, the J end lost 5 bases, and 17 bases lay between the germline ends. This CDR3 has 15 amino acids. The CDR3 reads CASSVLDTRGTEAFF. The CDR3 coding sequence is TGTGCCAGCAGTGTCCTGGACACCCGGGGAACTGAAGCTTTCTTT.

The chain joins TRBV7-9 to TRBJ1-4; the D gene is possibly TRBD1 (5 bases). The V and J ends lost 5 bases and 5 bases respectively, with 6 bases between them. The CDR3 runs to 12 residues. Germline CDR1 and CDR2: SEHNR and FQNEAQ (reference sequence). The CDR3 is CASSPGNEKLFF. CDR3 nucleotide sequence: TGTGCCAGCAGCCCAGGGAATGAAAAACTGTTTTTT.